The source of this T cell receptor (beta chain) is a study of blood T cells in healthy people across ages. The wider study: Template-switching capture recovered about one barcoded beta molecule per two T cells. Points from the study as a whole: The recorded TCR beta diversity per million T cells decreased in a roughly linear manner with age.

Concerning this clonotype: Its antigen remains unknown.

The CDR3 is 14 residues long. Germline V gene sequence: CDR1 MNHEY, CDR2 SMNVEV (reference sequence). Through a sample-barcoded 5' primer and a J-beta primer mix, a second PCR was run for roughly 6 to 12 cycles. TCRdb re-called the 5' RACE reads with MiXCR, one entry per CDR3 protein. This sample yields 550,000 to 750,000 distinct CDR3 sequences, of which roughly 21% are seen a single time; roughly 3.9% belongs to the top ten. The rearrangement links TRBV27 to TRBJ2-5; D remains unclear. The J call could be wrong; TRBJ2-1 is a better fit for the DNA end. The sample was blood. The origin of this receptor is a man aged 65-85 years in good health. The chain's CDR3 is CASSLSSVQGEQFF. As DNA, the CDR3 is TGTGCCAGCAGTTTATCTTCCGTACAAGGGGAGCAGTTCTTC.